Following are 10 T cell receptor beta chains from one sample sequenced in a study of technical replicates of blood from a few donors. The method was immunoSEQ multiplex PCR; TCRdb's version includes in-frame clones alone and lacks a portion of them. The sample consists of roughly 69,000 clones, less than 98% of them appearing once. The sequencing input was T cells isolated from PBMCs. The source is a human donor in good health.

This chain connects TRBV7-2 to TRBJ1-1, with a weak D call TRBD1 (6 bases). Trimming pared 4 bases from V and 0 bases from J, leaving 12 bases between. The CDR3 totals 15 residues. From germline, CDR1 is SGHTA and CDR2 FQGNSA. The CDR3 nucleotides are TGTGCCAGCAGCTCTCTACAGGGAGTGAACACTGAAGCTTTCTTT. It specifies CASSSLQGVNTEAFF.

This chain links TRBV15 with TRBJ2-1, with D perhaps matching TRBD2 (7 bases). The V and J ends lost 3 bases and 12 bases respectively, with 18 bases between them. The CDR3 sequence is 14 residues long. CDR1 and CDR2 from the germline V gene are LNHNV and YYDKDF (reference sequence). DNA of the CDR3: TGTGCCACCAGCAGCCCCCCGGGGGGCTCGGGGCAGTTCTTC. Translated: CATSSPPGGSGQFF.

The rearrangement uses TRBV28 and TRBJ2-6, with D unclear. Germline lookup yields CDR1 MDHEN and CDR2 SYDVKM. The CDR3 covers 18 residues. Trimming pared 6 bases from V and 0 bases from J, leaving 18 bases between. CDR3 sequence: CASSLSLRLSSGANVLTF. CDR3 coding DNA: TGTGCCAGCAGCCTTTCACTCAGACTTAGCTCTGGGGCCAACGTCCTGACTTTC.

This clone was picked up one time. In nucleotides, the CDR3 is TGTGCCAGCAGTTTGTTCGAAGGGGGGGAAGGACCCCTCTCACCCCTCCACTTT. It is translated as CASSLFEGGEGPLSPLHF. The rearrangement joins TRBV27 to TRBJ1-6; TRBD1 is a possible D gene (6 bases). The CDR3 runs 18 residues. The germline CDR1 and CDR2 sequences are MNHEY and SMNVEV (reference sequence). V gave up 3 bases and J gave up 10 bases, with 25 bases separating them.

This chain uses TRBV11-2 with TRBJ1-1, with D unresolved. In germline, CDR1 is SGHAT, CDR2 FQNNGV. The V gene lost 4 bases and the J gene lost 5 bases, with 11 bases spanning the gap. The CDR3 is 13 amino acids. The CDR3 DNA reads as TGTGCCAGCAGCTCCGGGAGGCCGACTGAAGCTTTCTTT. The encoded protein is CASSSGRPTEAFF.

V is TRBV5-5 and J is TRBJ2-7; a weak D match, TRBD1 (5 bases). The V gene lost 4 bases and the J gene lost 0 bases, with 14 bases spanning the gap. Germline loops: CDR1 SGHKS, CDR2 YYEKEE (reference sequence). This CDR3 comprises 15 residues. CDR3 loop: CASSTDRLTSYEQYF. As DNA, the CDR3 is TGTGCCAGCAGCACCGACAGACTCACCTCCTACGAGCAGTACTTC.

The V and J genes are TRBV6-1 and TRBJ2-5; 12 bases are shared with TRBD2. This CDR3 has 15 amino acids. V lost 5 bases and J lost 1; bases outside the gene matches: 2. Germline V lookup: CDR1 MNHNS, CDR2 SASEGT. The CDR3 sequence: CASSRLAGVQETQYF. CDR3 DNA: TGTGCCAGCAGTCGACTAGCGGGGGTCCAAGAGACCCAGTACTTC.

The genes are TRBV2 and TRBJ1-2; D remains ambiguous. The germline CDR1 and CDR2 sequences are SNHLY and FYNNEI. V was clipped by 1 base and J by 2 bases, with 11 bases between them. CDR3 length: 15 amino acids. The CDR3 region has the DNA TGTGCCAGCAGTGAAGTATCAAGCCCCAACTATGGCTACACCTTC. Translated: CASSEVSSPNYGYTF.

J is TRBJ2-7 and V is TRBV18, with 12 bases lining up with TRBD2. The CDR3 runs to 17 residues. Trimming at V came to 6 bases and at J to 2 bases, leaving 11 bases not matched to a gene. CDR1 KGHSH and CDR2 LQKENI come from the germline V gene. The CDR3 nucleotides read TGTGCCAGCTCTTCCGGGACTAGCGGGCTCCGAGCCTACGAGCAGTACTTC. This codes for CASSSGTSGLRAYEQYF.

This chain joins TRBV20-1 and TRBJ2-3; D remains unclear. V was trimmed by 5 bases and J by 3 bases, leaving 6 bases between them. Per germline, CDR1 DFQATT and CDR2 SNEGSKA (reference sequence). This CDR3 is 11 amino acids long. The CDR3 loop is CSAGRTDTQYF. The CDR3 bases are TGCAGTGCTGGGCGTACAGATACGCAGTATTTT.